Sequencing of this T cell receptor beta chain was carried out in a study of type 1 regulatory T cells. Across the study: This in vitro CD4 product, T-allo10, is enriched for Tr1 cells and alloantigen-specific.

The CDR3 spans 15 residues. Germline V gene data show CDR1 as SGHVS and CDR2 as FQNEAQ. V lost 1 base and J 1 base, leaving 10 bases between the germline ends. A single record per CDR3 protein comes from TCRdb applying MiXCR to the reads. This table has 75,000 to 100,000 distinct CDR3 sequences, around a third appearing once. The sequence was collected from a human donor in good health. The sequenced sample consisted of CD4+ T cells, either the whole sample or a sorted fraction (not recorded which). The gene calls are TRBV7-8 and TRBJ1-1; D unresolved. This chain's CDR3 is CASSLGVVRNTEAFF. CDR3 nucleotides: TGTGCCAGCAGCTTAGGGGTTGTCAGGAACACTGAAGCTTTCTTT.